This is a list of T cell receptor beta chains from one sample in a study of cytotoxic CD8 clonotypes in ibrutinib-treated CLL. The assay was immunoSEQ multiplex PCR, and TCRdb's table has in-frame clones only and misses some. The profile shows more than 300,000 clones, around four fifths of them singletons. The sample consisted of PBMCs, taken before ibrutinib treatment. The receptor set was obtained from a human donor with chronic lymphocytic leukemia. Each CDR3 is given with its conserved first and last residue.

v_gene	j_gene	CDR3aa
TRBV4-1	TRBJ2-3	CASSHGQGTDTQYF
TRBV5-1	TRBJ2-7	CASSSTVDNPEQYF
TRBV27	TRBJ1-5	CASSWTGSNQPQHF
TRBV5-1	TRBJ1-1	CASSLATYMNTEAFF
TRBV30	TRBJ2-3	CAWRDNRAGDTQYF
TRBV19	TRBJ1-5	CASSSRVDQPQHF
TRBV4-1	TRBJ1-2	CASSPQDRVEYGYTF
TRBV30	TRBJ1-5	CAWSVGPDNQPQHF
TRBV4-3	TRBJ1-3	CASSQDNAGGNTIYF
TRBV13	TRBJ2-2	CASSLDRVTGELFF
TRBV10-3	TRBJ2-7	CAISESRTGENEQYF
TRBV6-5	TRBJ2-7	CASSYPGLAGVIEQYF
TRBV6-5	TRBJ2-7	CASTPAYSSYEQYF
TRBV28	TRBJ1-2	CASSLTPFRDSGGYTF
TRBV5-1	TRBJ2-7	CASSLEGLSGEQYF
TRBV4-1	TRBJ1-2	CASSQEQGFIYGYTF
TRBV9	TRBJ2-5	CASSVRGGIFQETQYF
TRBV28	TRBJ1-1	CASSLYGRGVGTEAFF
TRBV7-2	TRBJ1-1	CAGRTSNTEAFF
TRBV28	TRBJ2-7	CASSFAIRQGPGEQYF
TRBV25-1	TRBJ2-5	CASSDIGTGPYRETQYF
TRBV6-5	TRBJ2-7	CASSYPDRPGEQYF
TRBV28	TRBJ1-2	CASRRHGYGYTF
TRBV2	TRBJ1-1	CASQVTGMNTEAFF
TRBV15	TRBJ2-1	CATSRDPWTGKAEQFF
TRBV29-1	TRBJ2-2	CSVSKTVAGGRGGELFF
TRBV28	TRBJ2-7	CASSFSMTSRTYEQYF